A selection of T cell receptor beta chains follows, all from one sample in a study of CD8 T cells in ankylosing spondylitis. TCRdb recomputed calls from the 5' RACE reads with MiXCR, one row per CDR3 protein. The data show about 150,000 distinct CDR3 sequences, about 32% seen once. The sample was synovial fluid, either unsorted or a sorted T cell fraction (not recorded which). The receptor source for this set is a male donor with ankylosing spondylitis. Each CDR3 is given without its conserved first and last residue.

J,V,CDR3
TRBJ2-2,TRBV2,ASSLDREGGELF
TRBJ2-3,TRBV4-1,ASSQDISLAGGQDTQY
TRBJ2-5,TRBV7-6,ASSRGPETQY
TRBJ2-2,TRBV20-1,SARAGGHTGELF
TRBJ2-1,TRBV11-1,ASSFIPVPPLFNNEQF
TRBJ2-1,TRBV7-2,ASSLDRLFYEQF
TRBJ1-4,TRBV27,ASSLSPPMGGFEKLF
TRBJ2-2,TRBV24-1,ATSDSGTAGAGELF
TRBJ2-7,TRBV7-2,ASSSPQREQY
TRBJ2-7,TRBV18,ASSQGQRTYEQY
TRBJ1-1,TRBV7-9,ASSLARSPEAF
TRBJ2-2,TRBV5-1,ASSLSLGPGELF
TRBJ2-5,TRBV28,ATDGEGKGGETQY
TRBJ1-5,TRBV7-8,ASSLQGGGNQPQH
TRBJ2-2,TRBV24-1,ATPSGDGELF
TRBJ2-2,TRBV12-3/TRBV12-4,ASGPGSNTGELF
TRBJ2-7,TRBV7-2,ASSQPTSGRYEQY
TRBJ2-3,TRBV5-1,ASSDRTSGVSTDTQY
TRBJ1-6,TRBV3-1,ASSQWDLNSPLH
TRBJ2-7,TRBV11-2,ASSLWGTPHEQY
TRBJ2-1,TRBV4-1,ASSQGNLADLYNEQF
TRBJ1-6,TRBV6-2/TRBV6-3,ASSRTLPKYNSPLH
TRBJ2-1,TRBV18,ASSPLAQAPLIEQF
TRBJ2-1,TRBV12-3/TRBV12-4,ASSLWAPPTGGSPYEQF
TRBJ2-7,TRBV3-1,ASSQSTGNYEQY
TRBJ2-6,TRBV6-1,ASRFRESNSGANVLT
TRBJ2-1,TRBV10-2,ASSSGTANYNEQF
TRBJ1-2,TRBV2,ASSDRQGRMEGYT
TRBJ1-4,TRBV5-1,ASSLGELATNEKLF
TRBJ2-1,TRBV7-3,ASSPSGDIDNEQF
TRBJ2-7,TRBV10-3,AISDGVSSLGQY
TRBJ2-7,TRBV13,ASSRDRGSEQY
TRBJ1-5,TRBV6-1,ASSEAAGLYSNQPQH
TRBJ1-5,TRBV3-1,ASSQEGIQPQH
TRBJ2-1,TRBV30,AWSGGQGWYNEQF
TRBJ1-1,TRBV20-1,SAPKITATEAF
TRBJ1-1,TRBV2,ASSEDRVKVGTEAF